This T cell receptor (beta chain) was found in a study of cytomegalovirus exposure and HLA in healthy donors. In the PCR, 60 Vbeta and 13 Jbeta primers were used. Repertoires were generated with immunoSEQ multiplex PCR, while TCRdb's copy carries only in-frame clones and drops some. The profile shows some 90,000 clones, 60% to 80% of them singletons. Study-level findings and limits: Presence/absence results assume similar sequencing depth per donor, which may not hold. The investigators catalogued 164 TCR beta chains as cytomegalovirus-associated.

This clone was picked up a small number of times. What it binds is not known. This CDR3 has 15 residues. J gave up 6 bases and V 2 bases, and 6 bases lay outside the gene matches. The V gene's germline CDR1 is SGDLS and CDR2 YYNGEE. Sequencing was carried out using PBMCs. The receptor was derived from a boy aged 5-17 years in good health and CMV-seronegative. V is TRBV9 and J is TRBJ2-1, with TRBD1 matching 9 bases. The CDR3 DNA follows: TGTGCCAGCAGCGTCGCGGGACAGGGTTTCAATGAGCAGTTCTTC. Translated, it gives CASSVAGQGFNEQFF. Combining the CDR3 with reference TRBV9 and TRBJ2-1 gives the whole variable domain DSGVTQTPKHLITATGQRVTLRCSPRSGDLSVYWYQQSLDQGLQFLIQYYNGEERAKGNILERFSAQQFPDLHSELNLSSLELGDSALYFCASSVAGQGFNEQFFGPGTRLTVL.